Shown below are 18 T cell receptor beta chains from a single sample sequenced in a study of cytomegalovirus exposure and HLA in healthy donors. It was with 60 Vbeta and 13 Jbeta primers that the PCR ran. Clones were sequenced by immunoSEQ multiplex PCR, and TCRdb holds only the in-frame ones, with some missing. The data contain approximately 100,000 clones, 75% to 80% of them singletons. Sequencing used PBMCs. The receptors here all came from a man in his sixties in good health and CMV-seropositive.

This clone was counted ten times or more. The genes are TRBV5-1 and TRBJ2-3; maybe TRBD2 (6 bases). The CDR3 consists of 17 residues. CDR1 and CDR2 from the germline V gene are SGHRS and YFSETQ. With 4 bases removed from V and 1 base from J, the gap between germline ends came to 19 bases. This chain's CDR3 is CASSVGGSGSGTDTQYF. CDR3 DNA sequence: TGCGCCAGCAGCGTAGGAGGGTCCGGGAGTGGCACAGATACGCAGTATTTT.

V gene TRBV28 combines with J gene TRBJ1-2; 7 positions agree with TRBD1. Germline lookup yields CDR1 MDHEN and CDR2 SYDVKM. The length of the CDR3 is 18 residues. The junction had 22 bases not matched to a gene; V was cut back by 5 bases and J by 7 bases. CDR3: CASSHYTSAGGKGGGYTF. The DNA for the CDR3 is TGTGCCAGCAGTCATTATACCTCAGCAGGGGGGAAAGGTGGTGGCTACACCTTC.

J is TRBJ1-5 and V is TRBV6-1; 9 bases map to TRBD1. The CDR3 is 17 residues long. Looked up from germline, CDR1 is MNHNS and CDR2 is SASEGT. The junction had 7 bases not matched to a gene; V was cut back by 2 bases and J by 2 bases. The CDR3 coding sequence is TGTGCCAGCAGTGAATATGGGACAGGGACGGGCAATCAGCCCCAGCATTTT. It codes for CASSEYGTGTGNQPQHF.

The V call is TRBV7-2, the J call TRBJ2-1; D is perhaps TRBD2 (6 bases). In germline, CDR1 is SGHTA, CDR2 FQGNSA. This CDR3 has 15 amino acids. V gave up 3 bases and J gave up 12 bases, with 21 bases separating them. CDR3 loop: CASSFYRDSGQGQFF. CDR3 bases: TGTGCCAGCAGCTTTTACCGGGACTCCGGTCAAGGGCAGTTCTTC.

The V gene is TRBV5-4, the J gene TRBJ2-3, with 7 bases that match TRBD2. The trim removed 4 bases at V and 6 bases at J, leaving 11 bases unmatched. Per germline, CDR1 SGHNT and CDR2 YYREEE (reference sequence). The CDR3 is 15 residues long. CDR3 DNA sequence: TGTGCCAGCAGCCTACCGGGACTAAGGCGCGATACGCAGTATTTT. Encoded protein: CASSLPGLRRDTQYF.

V usage is TRBV4-1 and J usage is TRBJ2-4; D possibly corresponds to TRBD1 (6 bases). Per germline, CDR1 MGHRA and CDR2 YSYEKL. V lost 3 bases to trimming and J lost 0 bases, with 9 bases between them. The length of the CDR3 is 15 residues. The CDR3, as DNA: TGCGCCAGCAGCCACGACAGGTTAGCCAAAAACATTCAGTACTTC. Translating gives CASSHDRLAKNIQYF.

The V and J genes are TRBV25-1 and TRBJ2-1, with TRBD2 matching 8 bases. The CDR3 is 16 residues long. Germline V CDR1 and CDR2: MGHDK, SYGVNS. J was trimmed by 0 bases and V by 5 bases; bases with no gene match: 6. As DNA, the CDR3 is TGTGCCAGCAGTAAAGAGCGGGGGAGCTCCTACAATGAGCAGTTCTTC. This sequence encodes CASSKERGSSYNEQFF.

V usage is TRBV4-3 and J usage is TRBJ1-5; tentatively, D is TRBD1 (6 bases). CDR3 length equals 16 residues. The germline V and J ends were trimmed by 2 bases and 6 bases, with 17 bases remaining between them. CDR1 is LGHNA, CDR2 YSLEER, per germline. The DNA of the CDR3 is TGCGCCAGCAGCCAATCGTGGGGGCGAGGTGTTCAGCCCCAGCATTTT. The encoded protein is CASSQSWGRGVQPQHF.

The CDR3 bases are TGCGCCAGCAGCCAAGAGGGGCAGAGGACAGATACGCAGTATTTT. Its protein product is CASSQEGQRTDTQYF. V gene TRBV4-1 combines with J gene TRBJ2-3; D might be TRBD1 (5 bases). Germline CDR1 is MGHRA and CDR2 is YSYEKL. V lost 0 bases and J 3 bases, leaving 10 bases between the germline ends. The CDR3 loop spans 15 amino acids.

This clone occurred once. The rearrangement joins TRBV6-1 to TRBJ1-1; D gene unclear. The CDR3 runs 13 residues. Trimming pared 4 bases from V and 1 base from J, leaving 7 bases between. Germline V CDR1 and CDR2: MNHNS, SASEGT. CDR3 residues: CASSAEGNTEAFF. The CDR3 DNA reads TGTGCCAGCAGTGCGGAGGGGAACACTGAAGCTTTCTTT.

The rearrangement joins TRBV7-9 to TRBJ1-4; D is unclear. CDR1 is SEHNR, CDR2 FQNEAQ, per germline (reference sequence). The CDR3 spans 15 residues. The V gene lost 5 bases and the J gene lost 7 bases, with 17 bases spanning the gap. The CDR3 DNA reads TGTGCCAGCAGCCTTTCACGGGGTACTCCTGAAAAACTGTTTTTT. Its protein product is CASSLSRGTPEKLFF.

The chain uses TRBV4-2 and TRBJ1-4; D ambiguous. Germline values: CDR1 LGHNA, CDR2 YNFKEQ. V was trimmed by 0 bases and J by 2 bases, leaving 10 bases between them. This CDR3 comprises 16 residues. The CDR3 nucleotides read TGTGCCAGCAGCCAAGATTCGAGGGTGACTAATGAAAAACTGTTTTTT. Encoded protein: CASSQDSRVTNEKLFF.

The CDR3 sequence is CASSQDAGLSLLGLYEQYF. CDR3 bases: TGTGCCAGCAGCCAAGATGCGGGGTTGAGTCTTCTGGGCCTCTACGAGCAGTACTTC. The gene calls are TRBV4-2 and TRBJ2-7; possible D gene TRBD2, 6 bases. V lost 0 bases, J lost 3 bases, and 24 bases lay in between. CDR3 length: 19 residues. From germline, CDR1 is LGHNA and CDR2 YNFKEQ.

The chain joins TRBV7-2 to TRBJ2-7; no reliable D call. The CDR3 runs 11 residues. V lost 6 bases and J lost 3, with 6 bases in between. Germline CDR1 SGHTA, CDR2 FQGNSA. The chain's CDR3 is CASSSFYEQYF. In DNA form, the CDR3 reads TGTGCCAGCAGTTCATTCTACGAGCAGTACTTC.

The genes are TRBV12-5 and TRBJ1-5; possibly TRBD1 for D (5 bases). The CDR3 has 14 residues. V lost 6 bases and J 4 bases, leaving 13 bases between the germline ends. Germline assignment: CDR1 LGHNT and CDR2 FRNRAP. For the CDR3, the DNA is TGTGCTAGTGGGTACTACGGGGGGAATCAGCCCCAGCATTTT. It translates to CASGYYGGNQPQHF.

The J gene is TRBJ1-2, the V gene TRBV5-1; 9 bases agree with TRBD1. The CDR3 is 13 residues long. V trimming: 4 bases; J trimming: 10 bases; junction bases outside the gene matches: 8. From germline, CDR1 is SGHRS and CDR2 YFSETQ. For the CDR3, the DNA is TGCGCCAGCAGCCAGGACAGGGGAGGTTACTACACCTTC. The encoded protein is CASSQDRGGYYTF.

This chain uses TRBV5-5 with TRBJ2-5; possible D gene TRBD1, 5 bases. The germline V gene has CDR1 SGHKS and CDR2 YYEKEE (reference sequence). This CDR3 has 14 residues. Trimming removed 4 bases from V and 2 bases from J, with 12 bases in between. The CDR3 here is CASSRLQGQETQYF. The DNA for the CDR3 is TGTGCCAGCAGCCGGCTGCAGGGACAAGAGACCCAGTACTTC. Looking up the rest from reference TRBV5-5 and TRBJ2-5 gives the full variable domain: DAGVTQSPTHLIKTRGQQVTLRCSPISGHKSVSWYQQVLGQGPQFIFQYYEKEERGRGNFPDRFSARQFPNYSSELNVNALLLGDSALYLCASSRLQGQETQYFGPGTRLLVL.

V is TRBV4-2 and J is TRBJ2-1; the match to TRBD2 covers 10 bases. V lost 0 bases, J lost 8 bases, and 10 bases stayed unmatched. There are 17 residues in the CDR3. Germline CDR1 and CDR2: LGHNA and YNFKEQ. CDR3 residues: CASSQDRRASGGDEQFF. The CDR3 DNA follows: TGTGCCAGCAGCCAAGATAGACGGGCTAGCGGGGGCGATGAGCAGTTCTTC.